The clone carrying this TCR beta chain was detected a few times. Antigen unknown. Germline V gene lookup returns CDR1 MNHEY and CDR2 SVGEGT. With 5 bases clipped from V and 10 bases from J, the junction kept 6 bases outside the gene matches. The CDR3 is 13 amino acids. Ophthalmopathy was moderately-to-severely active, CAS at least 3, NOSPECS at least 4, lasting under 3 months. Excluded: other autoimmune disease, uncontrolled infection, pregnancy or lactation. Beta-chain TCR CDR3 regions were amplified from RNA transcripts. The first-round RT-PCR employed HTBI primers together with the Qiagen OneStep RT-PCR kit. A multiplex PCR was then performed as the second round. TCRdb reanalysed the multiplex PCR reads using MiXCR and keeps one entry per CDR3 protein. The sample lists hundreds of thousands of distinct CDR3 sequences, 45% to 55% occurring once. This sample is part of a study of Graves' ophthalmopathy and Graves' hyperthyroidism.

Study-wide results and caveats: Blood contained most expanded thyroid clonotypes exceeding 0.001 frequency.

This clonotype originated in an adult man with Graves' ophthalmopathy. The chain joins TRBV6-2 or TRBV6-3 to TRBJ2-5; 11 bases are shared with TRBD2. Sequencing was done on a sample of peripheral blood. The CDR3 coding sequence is TGTGCCAGCAGTATGACTAGCGGGGTGGGCCAGTACTTC. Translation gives CASSMTSGVGQYF.